This passage covers 29 T cell receptor beta chains from one sample sequenced in a study of blood T cells in healthy people across ages. Primers used in a second PCR of about 7 to 11 cycles were a sample-barcoded 5' primer and a J-beta primer mix. Using its own MiXCR run on the 5' RACE reads, TCRdb lists one record per CDR3 protein. The table has about 640,000 distinct CDR3 sequences, about 54% seen once. Sequencing was carried out using blood. The receptor source for this set is a man in his 60s in good health.

The chain has TRBV2 and TRBJ1-1; 12 nucleotides agree with TRBD1. Per germline, CDR1 SNHLY and CDR2 FYNNEI. Losses at the gene ends were 5 bases for V and 4 bases for J; bases not matched to a gene: 5. The CDR3 is made up of 15 amino acids. The CDR3 coding sequence is TGTGCCAGCAGTCGGGACAGGGGGCGATCCACTGAAGCTTTCTTT. Encoded protein: CASSRDRGRSTEAFF.

The genes are TRBV9 and TRBJ2-7; the match to TRBD1 covers 8 bases. The J call may not be correct, given that the DNA end is closer to TRBJ2-5. The CDR3 extends over 16 amino acids. Per germline, CDR1 SGDLS and CDR2 YYNGEE. The DNA for the CDR3 is TGTGCCAGCAGCGAGTGGACAGGGAAAATAGGCGAGACCCAGTACTTC. Protein: CASSEWTGKIGETQYF.

This clonotype was detected only once. The chain couples TRBV12-3 or TRBV12-4 to TRBJ2-5, with 7 bases matching TRBD2. The J segment lost 2 bases and the V segment lost 6 bases, leaving 9 bases of the junction unmatched. CDR3 length: 15 amino acids. The CDR3 nucleotides read TGTGCCAGCAGCCCGTCCGGGGGGTGGCAAGAGACCCAGTACTTC. Translation gives CASSPSGGWQETQYF.

In this sample, this clonotype turned up once. The rearrangement joins TRBV6-6 to TRBJ2-3, with D possibly TRBD2 on 5 matching bases. With 6 bases removed from V and 6 bases from J, the gap between germline ends came to 10 bases. Germline CDR1 reads MNHNY; CDR2 reads SVGAGI (reference sequence). The CDR3 contains 12 residues. CDR3 DNA: TGTGCCAGCAGCAATAGGAGGGATACGCAGTATTTT. Translation gives CASSNRRDTQYF.

The V gene is TRBV7-9, the J gene TRBJ1-4; D ambiguous. CDR1 is SEHNR and CDR2 is FQNEAQ in the germline V gene (reference sequence). With 6 bases removed from V and 6 bases from J, the gap between germline ends came to 11 bases. The CDR3 has 13 residues. CDR3 sequence: CASSSGSYEKLFF. In nucleotides, the CDR3 is TGTGCCAGCAGTTCCGGCAGTTATGAAAAACTGTTTTTT.

The V and J genes are TRBV5-1 and TRBJ1-5; D is unresolved. The CDR3 runs to 13 residues. V gave up 4 bases and J gave up 1 base, with 6 bases separating them. Germline CDR1 and CDR2: SGHRS and YFSETQ. CDR3 DNA: TGCGCCAGCAGCGTCGGCAGCAATCAGCCCCAGCATTTT. It encodes CASSVGSNQPQHF.

This clonotype was seen at least ten times. The chain uses TRBV4-2 and TRBJ2-7; 7 bases agree with TRBD2. The J segment lost 3 bases and the V segment lost 2 bases, leaving 1 base of the junction unmatched. The CDR3 extends over 13 amino acids. CDR1 and CDR2 (germline): LGHNA, YNFKEQ. Written as DNA, the CDR3 is TGTGCCAGCAGCCAAACGGGGGGCTACGAGCAGTACTTC. Residues: CASSQTGGYEQYF.

CDR3 amino acids: CSALPSQRTHNEQFF. CDR3 in DNA: TGCAGTGCCCTTCCCAGCCAGCGGACCCACAATGAGCAGTTCTTC. V is TRBV20-1 and J is TRBJ2-1; perhaps TRBD2 as D (5 bases). This CDR3 is built from 15 residues. Deletions cut 6 bases from V and 5 bases from J, with 20 bases between. The germline V gene has CDR1 DFQATT and CDR2 SNEGSKA (reference sequence).

This chain links TRBV20-1 with TRBJ1-2; D remains ambiguous. V was pared by 1 base and J by 2 bases, with 11 bases between. From germline, CDR1 is DFQATT and CDR2 SNEGSKA (reference sequence). The CDR3 loop spans 14 amino acids. The CDR3 nucleotides are TGCAGTGCTAGAGGACTCAAGACCAACTATGGCTACACCTTC. Translation: CSARGLKTNYGYTF.

This clonotype turned up a few times. The rearrangement joins TRBV3-1 to TRBJ2-4; D not certain. Germline V CDR1 and CDR2: LGHDT, YNNKEL (reference sequence). The CDR3 spans 14 residues. V lost 0 bases, J lost 3 bases, and 6 bases lay in between. The CDR3 nucleotides are TGTGCCAGCAGCCAAGACTGGGACAAAAACATTCAGTACTTC. This encodes CASSQDWDKNIQYF.

The chain recombines TRBV5-1 with TRBJ1-2, with a tentative D call TRBD1 (5 bases). The CDR3 is 15 residues long. V was clipped by 2 bases and J by 6 bases, with 17 bases between them. In germline, CDR1 is SGHRS, CDR2 YFSETQ. The DNA for the CDR3 is TGCGCCAGCAGCTTAGGTCAGGGCAGGTGGGATGGCTACACCTTC. Its translation: CASSLGQGRWDGYTF.

This chain connects TRBV5-1 to TRBJ2-1, with 15 bases fitting TRBD2. The CDR3 is 17 residues long. Germline trimming cut 2 bases from V and 8 bases from J; bases unmatched to any gene: 8. The germline CDR1 and CDR2 sequences are SGHRS and YFSETQ. CDR3 sequence reads: CASSLGLAGGPNDEQFF. The CDR3 region has the DNA TGCGCCAGCAGCTTAGGACTAGCGGGGGGGCCTAACGATGAGCAGTTCTTC.

The chain recombines TRBV21-1 with TRBJ2-5; TRBD2, the table's D call, lacks a check against the DNA. TRBV21-1 is reported as a pseudogene. This CDR3 has 15 amino acids. CDR3 sequence (DNA): TGTGCCAGCAGCGCCACCGGGACTAGCGGGGAGACCCAGTACTTC. Its protein product is CASSATGTSGETQYF.

The chain links TRBV7-8 to TRBJ2-7; tentatively, D is TRBD1 (5 bases). V was pared by 4 bases and J by 3 bases, with 16 bases between. The length of the CDR3 is 15 residues. Germline loops: CDR1 SGHVS, CDR2 FQNEAQ. The CDR3 nucleotides read TGTGCCAGCAGCTCTCACAGGTTTTCGGGCTACGAGCAGTACTTC. It codes for CASSSHRFSGYEQYF.

The DNA for the CDR3 is TGTGCCAGCTCACCACAACAGGGAATAAGTGGCTACACCTTC. Translated: CASSPQQGISGYTF. The chain joins TRBV18 to TRBJ1-2; weak D call: TRBD1 (6 bases). The CDR3 covers 14 residues. The V end lost 1 base, the J end lost 7 bases, and 13 bases lay between the germline ends. In germline, CDR1 is KGHSH, CDR2 LQKENI. Looking up the rest from reference TRBV18 and TRBJ1-2 gives the full variable domain: NAGVMQNPRHLVRRRGQEARLRCSPMKGHSHVYWYRQLPEEGLKFMVYLQKENIIDESGMPKERFSAEFPKEGPSILRIQQVVRGDSAAYFCASSPQQGISGYTFGSGTRLTVV.

The rearrangement joins TRBV6-6 to TRBJ2-1; 9 nucleotides match TRBD1. The germline gives CDR1 MNHNY, CDR2 SVGAGI (reference sequence). V shed 6 bases and J 6 bases; nucleotides not matched to a gene: 6. The CDR3 consists of 14 residues. Here the CDR3 reads CASRGTGPSNEQFF. For the CDR3, the DNA is TGTGCCAGCAGGGGGACAGGGCCCTCCAATGAGCAGTTCTTC.

The sample holds a few counts of this clonotype. This sequence joins TRBV7-2 and TRBJ1-5; D is perhaps TRBD1 (5 bases). V lost 3 bases to trimming and J lost 7 bases, with 16 bases between them. The CDR3 covers 15 residues. CDR1 is SGHTA and CDR2 is FQGNSA in the germline V gene. CDR3 protein: CASSLRPGTGQPQHF. For the CDR3, the DNA is TGTGCCAGCAGCTTGAGACCGGGGACGGGACAGCCCCAGCATTTT.

For this clonotype: A junction end diverges from the germline sequence, so it may reflect a read error. The chain is built from TRBV7-9 and TRBJ2-6, with no clear D. From germline, CDR1 is SEHNR and CDR2 FQNEAQ (reference sequence). The CDR3 consists of 16 residues. The CDR3 sequence: CASSLVWNSGTNVLTF. CDR3 DNA: TGTGCCAGCAGCTTAGTCTGGAATTCTGGGACCAACGTCCTGACTTTC.

This rearrangement joins TRBV7-2 to TRBJ2-5; the D gene is possibly TRBD2 (7 bases). Trimming removed 6 bases from V and 1 base from J, with 15 bases in between. CDR3 length: 15 residues. From germline, CDR1 is SGHTA and CDR2 FQGNSA. The CDR3 DNA reads TGTGCCAGCAGTTCTGGGGGGGCCCCCCAAGAGACCCAGTACTTC. It encodes CASSSGGAPQETQYF.

This clonotype was detected only once. The J gene is TRBJ2-4, the V gene TRBV12-3 or TRBV12-4, with 7 bases matching TRBD1. V shed 7 bases and J 1 base; nucleotides not matched to a gene: 4. The CDR3 is 14 amino acids. CDR3 region: CASTRGQAKNIQYF. CDR3 coding DNA: TGTGCCAGCACCCGGGGACAGGCCAAAAACATTCAGTACTTC.

This clonotype was observed a few times. The rearrangement links TRBV11-2 to TRBJ1-1; possible D gene TRBD1, 6 bases. The CDR3 spans 16 residues. The V end lost 1 base, the J end lost 1 base, and 13 bases lay between the germline ends. Germline assignment: CDR1 SGHAT and CDR2 FQNNGV. The CDR3 protein is CASSLGPQGWNTEAFF. CDR3 nucleotide sequence: TGTGCCAGCAGCTTAGGCCCACAGGGATGGAACACTGAAGCTTTCTTT.

This clonotype was seen a few times. The rearrangement joins TRBV28 to TRBJ2-1; TRBD1 aligns across 7 bases. The CDR3 spans 16 residues. The V gene's germline CDR1 is MDHEN and CDR2 SYDVKM. The ends lost 2 bases at V and 2 bases at J; junction bases unmatched: 6. The CDR3 here is CASSLPGTAPYNEQFF. The CDR3 DNA is TGTGCCAGCAGTTTACCCGGGACAGCACCCTACAATGAGCAGTTCTTC.

V is TRBV6-1 and J is TRBJ2-3, with 9 bases matching TRBD2. The J segment lost 4 bases and the V segment lost 10 bases, leaving 12 bases of the junction unmatched. Per the germline V gene, CDR1 is MNHNS and CDR2 is SASEGT. This CDR3 has 15 amino acids. The DNA of the CDR3 is TGTGCCATCCTTTTTCTAGCGGGGATACCAGATACGCAGTATTTT. The encoded protein is CAILFLAGIPDTQYF.

The chain employs TRBV5-5 and TRBJ2-5; 9 bases agree with TRBD1. After removal of 2 bases from V and 3 bases from J, the junction contained 11 bases not matched to a gene. Germline loops: CDR1 SGHKS, CDR2 YYEKEE (reference sequence). CDR3 size: 17 residues. CDR3 protein: CASSLTGTGTLKETQYF. The CDR3 nucleotides are TGTGCCAGCAGCTTAACCGGGACAGGGACCTTAAAAGAGACCCAGTACTTC. The variable domain in full, completed from reference TRBV5-5 and TRBJ2-5, reads DAGVTQSPTHLIKTRGQQVTLRCSPISGHKSVSWYQQVLGQGPQFIFQYYEKEERGRGNFPDRFSARQFPNYSSELNVNALLLGDSALYLCASSLTGTGTLKETQYFGPGTRLLVL.

V usage is TRBV14 and J usage is TRBJ1-2; D remains unclear. CDR3 length equals 13 residues. The germline gives CDR1 SGHDN, CDR2 FVKESK. V lost 4 bases and J 3 bases, leaving 9 bases between the germline ends. CDR3 region: CASSPQSYYGYTF. The CDR3 DNA reads as TGTGCCAGCAGCCCCCAATCATACTATGGCTACACCTTC.

V usage is TRBV9 and J usage is TRBJ2-5; 9 bases align to TRBD1. J gave up 0 bases and V 3 bases, and 3 bases lay outside the gene matches. Germline V gene lookup returns CDR1 SGDLS and CDR2 YYNGEE. This CDR3 is 15 amino acids long. CDR3 in amino acids: CASSAQGANQETQYF. In DNA form, the CDR3 reads TGTGCCAGCAGCGCACAGGGGGCTAACCAAGAGACCCAGTACTTC.

This clonotype occurred once. The chain combines TRBV6-6 with TRBJ1-5; D gene unclear. Germline V gene data show CDR1 as MNHNY and CDR2 as SVGAGI (reference sequence). V lost 6 bases and J lost 3, with 9 bases in between. The CDR3 totals 13 residues. For the CDR3, the DNA is TGTGCCAGCAGAGACACTCCCAATCAGCCCCAGCATTTT. It specifies CASRDTPNQPQHF.

J is TRBJ2-5 and V is TRBV10-2, with D perhaps TRBD1 or TRBD2 (6 bases each). V lost 8 bases and J 5 bases, leaving 12 bases between the germline ends. Per the germline V gene, CDR1 is WSHSY and CDR2 is SAAADI. The CDR3 has 12 residues. CDR3 amino acids: CASGGLRETQYF. The CDR3 DNA reads TGCGCCAGCGGGGGGCTACGTGAGACCCAGTACTTC.

V and J are TRBV7-6 and TRBJ2-7, with a tentative D call TRBD2 (6 bases). V shed 2 bases and J shed 4 bases, with 18 bases lying between them. Germline CDR1 reads SGHVS; CDR2 reads FNYEAQ. This CDR3 is 16 amino acids long. The CDR3 is CASSLITRGPLYEQYV. The DNA for the CDR3 is TGTGCCAGCAGCTTAATTACGCGGGGCCCATTATACGAGCAGTACGTC.